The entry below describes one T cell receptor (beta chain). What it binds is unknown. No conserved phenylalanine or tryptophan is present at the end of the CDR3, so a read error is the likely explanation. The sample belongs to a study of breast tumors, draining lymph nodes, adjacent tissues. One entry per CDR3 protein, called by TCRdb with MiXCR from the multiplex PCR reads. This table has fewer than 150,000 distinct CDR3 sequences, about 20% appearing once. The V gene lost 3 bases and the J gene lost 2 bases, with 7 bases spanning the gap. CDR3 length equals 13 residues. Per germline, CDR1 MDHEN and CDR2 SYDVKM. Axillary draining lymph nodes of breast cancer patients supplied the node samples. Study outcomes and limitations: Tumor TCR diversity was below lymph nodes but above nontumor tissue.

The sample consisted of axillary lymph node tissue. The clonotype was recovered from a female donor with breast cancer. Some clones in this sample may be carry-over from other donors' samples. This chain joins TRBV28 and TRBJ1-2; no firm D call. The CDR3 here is CASSFRQNYGYTL. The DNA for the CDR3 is TGTGCCAGCAGTTTCCGGCAGAACTATGGCTACACCCTC.